The entry below describes one TCR beta chain. As the template, RNA transcripts were used to amplify TCR beta CDR3 regions. First-round RT-PCR relied on HTBI primers, and a second-round multiplex PCR came next. TCRdb itself ran the multiplex PCR reads through MiXCR, one entry per CDR3 protein. The sample yields hundreds of thousands of distinct CDR3 sequences, around 42% seen once. The record originates from a study of Graves' ophthalmopathy and Graves' hyperthyroidism. Germline V lookup: CDR1 MDHEN, CDR2 SYDVKM. The CDR3 consists of 12 residues. Deletions cut 7 bases from V and 3 bases from J, with 9 bases between.

Material: peripheral blood. The clonotype was recovered from an adult man with Graves' ophthalmopathy. The chain is built from TRBV28 and TRBJ1-2; the D gene is possibly TRBD1 (5 bases). The CDR3 reads CASTGMDYGYTF. For the CDR3, the DNA is TGTGCCAGCACAGGGATGGACTATGGCTACACCTTC.